These 2 T cell receptor beta chains originate from one sample sequenced in a study of T cell changes during pregnancy in multiple sclerosis. Assay used: immunoSEQ multiplex PCR; TCRdb lists only in-frame clones, some missing. The sample lists under 30,000 clones, more than 85% occurring once. This material consisted of CD4+ T cells from peripheral blood mononuclear cells, taken after pregnancy. The receptors originated from a female donor with multiple sclerosis, enrolled in a pregnancy study.

CDR3 DNA: TGTGCCAGCAGCTTAGCGCGATCGGGTTTTGGAGGCTACACCTTC. This translates into CASSLARSGFGGYTF. The V gene is TRBV7-9, the J gene TRBJ1-2, with unresolved D. CDR1 and CDR2 from the germline V gene are SEHNR and FQNEAQ (reference sequence). The CDR3 extends over 15 amino acids. V lost 0 bases and J lost 8, with 16 bases in between.

This chain uses TRBV28 with TRBJ1-4; D not resolved. The V and J ends lost 2 bases and 0 bases respectively, with 7 bases between them. CDR1 MDHEN and CDR2 SYDVKM come from the germline V gene. The CDR3 covers 15 residues. The CDR3 DNA follows: TGTGCCAGCAGTTTAGATCGGTCAACTAATGAAAAACTGTTTTTT. Its protein is CASSLDRSTNEKLFF.